The next 8 T cell receptor beta chains were all read from a single sample in a study of tumor and adjacent non-tumor tissue in lung cancer. No cell sorting was done before RNA was extracted from the tissue. A modified ARM-PCR protocol with three rounds of nested PCR amplified TCRbeta. A single record per CDR3 protein comes from TCRdb applying MiXCR to the multiplex PCR reads. The sample lists around 70,000 distinct CDR3 sequences; around three quarters were seen once. The specimen was lung tumor tissue. The receptors were gathered from a man aged 60 to 69 with non-small cell lung cancer.

The J gene is TRBJ2-5, the V gene TRBV20-1; 9 nucleotides line up with TRBD2. Losses at the gene ends were 0 bases for V and 13 bases for J; bases not matched to a gene: 15. There are 15 residues in the CDR3. Germline V gives CDR1 DFQATT, CDR2 SNEGSKA (reference sequence). CDR3 protein: CSARDPGTSQETWYF. CDR3 in DNA: TGCAGTGCTAGAGACCCCGGGACTAGCCAAGAGACCTGGTACTTC.

Points on this clonotype: Relative to the germline gene, one junction end is altered; a read error may explain this. The chain has TRBV24-1 and TRBJ2-3; TRBD2 agrees at 14 bases. This CDR3 is 17 amino acids long. Germline CDR1 reads KGHDR; CDR2 reads SFDVKD. CDR3 coding DNA: TGTGCCACCAGTGTATCGGGACTAGCGGGAGCATCTTATGCGCACTATTTT. Protein product: CATSVSGLAGASYAHYF.

The CDR3 protein is CSALELAGAQETQYF. DNA for the CDR3: TGCAGTGCGCTGGAGCTAGCTGGAGCACAAGAGACCCAGTACTTC. V is TRBV20-1 and J is TRBJ2-5; maybe TRBD2 (5 bases). There are 15 residues in the CDR3. The germline V and J ends were trimmed by 6 bases and 2 bases, with 19 bases remaining between them. Germline V gene data show CDR1 as DFQATT and CDR2 as SNEGSKA (reference sequence).

This clonotype showed up just a few times. This rearrangement joins TRBV6-5 to TRBJ2-7; 7 nucleotides agree with TRBD1. Germline-derived CDR1 and CDR2 are MNHEY and SVGAGI. Trimming removed 7 bases from V and 4 bases from J; junction bases left unmatched: 13. The CDR3 length is 15 residues. CDR3 sequence reads: CASNYGVGQVYEQYF. The CDR3 DNA follows: TGTGCCAGCAATTATGGGGTTGGACAGGTTTACGAGCAGTACTTC.

About this clonotype: A much larger clone is a single base away; this may be a read error. This sequence joins TRBV28 and TRBJ2-3, with TRBD2 matching 8 bases. Germline values: CDR1 MDHEN, CDR2 SYDVKM. This CDR3 has 16 amino acids. The CDR3 is CDSSSPRSGSGDTQYF. DNA for the CDR3: TGTGACAGCAGTTCGCCGAGAAGCGGGAGTGGAGATACGCAGTATTTT.

Of note for this clonotype: Its ends do not fully match the called genes, so a read error is possible. This rearrangement joins TRBV20-1 to TRBJ2-2; the match to TRBD2 covers 11 bases. Looked up from germline, CDR1 is DFQATT and CDR2 is SNEGSKA (reference sequence). This CDR3 region has 16 residues. The CDR3 bases are TGCAGTAATACTTTAGCGGGAGGGCCGGAGACCGGGGAGCTCTTTTTT. It codes for CSNTLAGGPETGELFF.

Concerning this clonotype itself: A read error may produce the germline difference seen at one junction end. The chain combines TRBV6-5 with TRBJ2-2; D might be TRBD2 (6 bases). The CDR3 consists of 15 residues. CDR1 MNHEY and CDR2 SVGAGI come from the germline V gene. This CDR3 is CTSSYLGGSTGELFF. Written as DNA, the CDR3 is TGTACCAGTAGTTACCTCGGGGGTTCGACCGGCGAGCTGTTTTTT.

Turning to this clonotype: The junction does not match germline at one end; this may be a read error. The chain combines TRBV29-1 with TRBJ1-1; possible D gene TRBD1, 6 bases. The CDR3 loop spans 13 amino acids. From germline, CDR1 is SQVTM and CDR2 ANQGSEA. The DNA of the CDR3 is TGTAGCGCCTCAGGGGCCACGAACACTGGAGCTTTCTTT. This codes for CSASGATNTGAFF. The complete variable domain, with remaining parts taken from reference TRBV29-1 and TRBJ1-1, reads SAVISQKPSRDICQRGTSLTIQCQVDSQVTMMFWYRQQPGQSLTLIATANQGSEATYESGFVIDKFPISRPNLTFSTLTVSNMSPEDSSIYLCSASGATNTGAFFGQGTRLTVV.